This T cell receptor (beta chain) was sequenced for a study of cytomegalovirus exposure and HLA in healthy donors. This CDR3 has 15 residues. V lost 6 bases to trimming and J lost 4 bases, with 16 bases between them. Germline loops: CDR1 LNHDA, CDR2 SQIVND (reference sequence). 60 Vbeta and 13 Jbeta primers were used in PCR. Libraries were prepared by immunoSEQ multiplex PCR; TCRdb keeps only in-frame clonotypes and omits some of them. The sample shows approximately 91,000 clones, less than 70% of them seen only once. Everyone who donated was a healthy bone marrow donor. Regarding the study as a whole: Some highly shared sequence variants likely arose as a pipeline artifact. The study recorded 150 to 200 TCR beta chains that were cytomegalovirus-associated.

Details on this clone: What it recognizes is unknown.

Sequenced sample: PBMCs. V is TRBV19 and J is TRBJ1-5, with D possibly matching TRBD1 (5 bases). The TCR sequence derives from a female donor in good health and CMV-seronegative. The CDR3 sequence: CASRSGGAGNQPQHF. The CDR3 DNA follows: TGTGCCAGTAGGTCGGGAGGGGCGGGGAATCAGCCCCAGCATTTT.